Listed below are T cell receptor beta chains from one sample, sequenced in a study of response to subunit inactivated influenza vaccine. TCRdb re-called the RT-PCR reads through MiXCR, storing one row per CDR3 protein. In the table there are approximately 500,000 distinct CDR3 sequences, 10% to 15% of which are singletons. Sequencing used PBMCs from blood, obtained about 40 days after vaccination. The receptors come from a man aged 45 to 65 who received an inactivated influenza vaccine. The CDR3 runs from the conserved cysteine through the conserved F or W. A D gene is named only where the DNA matches it firmly. Clone sizes are given selectively: once, few, many, or a class where the clone is expanded.

>TRBD1|TRBJ2-2|.|TRBV4-2
TGTGCCAGCAGCCAAGGGCCGACAGGGCTTGTCACCGGGGAGCTGTTTTTT
CASSQGPTGLVTGELFF
>.|TRBJ1-4|many|TRBV20-1
TGCAGTGCTAGAGGCAGAGCAACTAATGAAAAACTGTTTTTT
CSARGRATNEKLFF
>TRBD1|TRBJ2-5|.|TRBV4-3
TGCGCCAGCAGCCGAGCCAGGGGGGAGACCCAGTACTTC
CASSRARGETQYF
>.|TRBJ1-2|many|TRBV7-8
TGTGCCAGCAGCTCACTTTCCGGGGTATATGGCTACACCTTC
CASSSLSGVYGYTF
>TRBD1|TRBJ2-2|many|TRBV5-1
TGTGCCAGCTCGCGGGGACAGGCGAACACCGGGGAGCTGTTTTTT
CASSRGQANTGELFF
>.|TRBJ1-6|.|TRBV10-3
TGTGCCATCAGTGAGGGTATCGATAATTCACCCCTCCACTTT
CAISEGIDNSPLHF
>TRBD1|TRBJ2-7|few|TRBV7-9
TGTGCCAGCAGCCCCACAGGGGGCCCTCGTCTAGAGCAGTACTTC
CASSPTGGPRLEQYF
>TRBD1|TRBJ1-2|.|TRBV12-3/TRBV12-4
TGTGCCAGCAGTGGGGACAGGGGGATGGTTGGCGGCTACACCTTC
CASSGDRGMVGGYTF
>.|TRBJ2-7|.|TRBV6-2/TRBV6-3
TGTGCCAGCAGTTACGGTGAGGGGGAGCAGTACTTC
CASSYGEGEQYF
>.|TRBJ2-6|.|TRBV4-2
TGTGCCAGCAGCCAGAGGGACTCTGGGGCCAACGTCCTGACTTTC
CASSQRDSGANVLTF
>.|TRBJ2-5|.|TRBV6-5
TGTGCCAGCAGTTATATGGTCGCGGAGACCCAGTACTTC
CASSYMVAETQYF
>.|TRBJ1-6|.|TRBV7-7
TGTGCTAGCAGCGGGGACCCGGATAGCTCCTATAATTCACCCCTCCACTTT
CASSGDPDSSYNSPLHF
>.|TRBJ1-5|.|TRBV7-2
TGTGCCAGCAGCTTAACTGTGGGATATAGCAATCAGCCCCAGCATTTT
CASSLTVGYSNQPQHF
>TRBD1|TRBJ1-4|.|TRBV15
TGTGCCACCAAAGGGACAGGCTTTAATGAAAAACTGTTTTTT
CATKGTGFNEKLFF
>.|TRBJ2-2|.|TRBV23-1
TGCGCCAGCAGTCTCCCGGCTTCGAACACCGGGGAGCTGTTTTTT
CASSLPASNTGELFF
>.|TRBJ2-7|many|TRBV24-1
TGTGCCACCAGTGCAGGTCACGAGCAGTACTTC
CATSAGHEQYF
>.|TRBJ1-5|.|TRBV12-3/TRBV12-4
TGTGCCAGCAGTTTCCAGGGGCTAGGCAATCAGCCCCAGCATTTT
CASSFQGLGNQPQHF
>.|TRBJ2-7|few|TRBV29-1
TGCAGCGTCCCGGGACATAGGGGCTACGAGCAGTACTTC
CSVPGHRGYEQYF
>.|TRBJ1-1|many|TRBV20-1
TGCAGTGCCTTGACAGATCGGAACACTGAAGCTTTCTTT
CSALTDRNTEAFF
>.|TRBJ1-5|few|TRBV12-3/TRBV12-4
TGTGCCAGCAGTTTTTCAGGGCTCAATCAGCCCCAGCATTTT
CASSFSGLNQPQHF
>TRBD2|TRBJ2-1|.|TRBV7-2
TGTGCCAGCAGCCTAAAAGCTAGCGGGCGCTACAATGAGCAGTTCTTC
CASSLKASGRYNEQFF
>TRBD1|TRBJ2-7|many|TRBV20-1
TGCAGTGTTACCCCCGTGACAGGGGCCTACGAGCAGTACTTC
CSVTPVTGAYEQYF
>TRBD2|TRBJ2-7|few|TRBV28
TGTGCCAGCAGTTTGCTGGCGGGAGGGGAAGAGCAGTACTTC
CASSLLAGGEEQYF
>.|TRBJ1-2|.|TRBV27
TGTGCCAGCTCCCAGACGCCCTCCTATGGCTACACCTTC
CASSQTPSYGYTF
>TRBD2|TRBJ2-7|few|TRBV20-1
TGCAGTGCCCCGGGAGGGGTACACGAGCAGTACTTC
CSAPGGVHEQYF
>.|TRBJ2-5|few|TRBV28
TGTGCCAGCAGTTTAAAGCATTCGTGGGCCAGGGTTAGGGAGACCCAGTACTTC
CASSLKHSWARVRETQYF
>.|TRBJ1-5|few|TRBV20-1
TGCAGTGCTGGGGTGAGAGGGGCCGGCAATCAGCCCCAGCATTTT
CSAGVRGAGNQPQHF
>.|TRBJ2-2|many|TRBV29-1
TGCAGCGTTGCGGATTGGAGGGCAGGGACCGGGGAGCTGTTTTTT
CSVADWRAGTGELFF
>.|TRBJ2-4|.|TRBV20-1
TGCAGTGCTAGAGCACAGGGACTAGCCAAAAACATTCAGTACTTC
CSARAQGLAKNIQYF
>.|TRBJ2-1|.|TRBV4-3
TGCGCCAGCAGCCAAGAATACAGGGGGGGTAGTAATGAGCAGTTCTTC
CASSQEYRGGSNEQFF
>TRBD2|TRBJ2-3|many|TRBV7-2
TGTGCCAGCAGCTTAGGTGTAGCGGGAGGCACAGATACGCAGTATTTT
CASSLGVAGGTDTQYF
>.|TRBJ2-1|.|TRBV12-3/TRBV12-4
TGTGCCAGCAGTTTAAGCACAGGGAGCGGGGCCGATGAGCAGTTCTTC
CASSLSTGSGADEQFF
>.|TRBJ2-6|.|TRBV4-1
TGCGCCAGCAGCTCGTCACAGGGGAGGGGAAATTCTGGGGCCAACGTCCTGACTTTC
CASSSSQGRGNSGANVLTF
>.|TRBJ1-2|.|TRBV25-1
TGTGCCTGCAGTTCGGACACCGTGGGGGGTGGCTACACCTTC
CACSSDTVGGGYTF
>TRBD1|TRBJ2-5|few|TRBV7-6
TGTGCCAGCAGCTTAGTTAGGACAGGGGGTTACCAAGAGACCCAGTACTTC
CASSLVRTGGYQETQYF
>.|TRBJ1-2|few|TRBV6-2/TRBV6-3
TGTGCCAGCAGTATTTTTACTTCCAACTATGGCTACACCTTC
CASSIFTSNYGYTF
>TRBD1|TRBJ1-2|few|TRBV5-1
TGCGCCAGCAGAACCGGGACAGCTAACTATGGCTACACCTTC
CASRTGTANYGYTF
>.|TRBJ2-5|few|TRBV11-2
TGTGCCAGCAGTTTAGATATAAGAGCGAACCAAGAGACCCAGTACTTC
CASSLDIRANQETQYF
>TRBD2|TRBJ2-1|.|TRBV3-1
TGTGCCAGCAGCCAACCCCGGACTAGGACCCTCGATGAGCAGTTCTTC
CASSQPRTRTLDEQFF
>TRBD1|TRBJ1-1|many|TRBV29-1
TGCAGCGCTACAGGGACAGGCCTTGAAGCTTTCTTT
CSATGTGLEAFF
>.|TRBJ2-5|.|TRBV7-9
TGTGCCAGCAGCTTAGTACTAGCCGATCTTGAGACCCAGTACTTC
CASSLVLADLETQYF
>TRBD1|TRBJ1-2|.|TRBV6-1
TGTGCCAGCAGTGACTTTTTTCCTGGACAGGGGTTGGAAGGCTACACCTTC
CASSDFFPGQGLEGYTF
>.|TRBJ2-7|.|TRBV9
TGTGCCAGCAGCGCGGGACTGGGTAATTTACCGCAGTACTTC
CASSAGLGNLPQYF
>TRBD2|TRBJ2-2|.|TRBV6-2/TRBV6-3
TGTGCCAGCAAGCGGGACTACACCGGGGAGCTGTTTTTT
CASKRDYTGELFF
>.|TRBJ2-2|.|TRBV2
TGTGCCAGCAGTGCGCGATGGGTTTACACCGGGGAGCTGTTTTTT
CASSARWVYTGELFF
>.|TRBJ2-5|once|TRBV2
TGTGCCAGCAGTGTAGACAGACAAGAGACCCAGTACTTC
CASSVDRQETQYF
>TRBD1|TRBJ2-3|.|TRBV6-1
TGTGCCAGCAGATGGGACAGGGGTACCGATACGCAGTATTTT
CASRWDRGTDTQYF
>.|TRBJ2-5|few|TRBV7-9
TGTGCCAGACAAAACCGGGCTCCCGAGGGAGAGACCCAGTACTTC
CARQNRAPEGETQYF
>.|TRBJ2-1|many|TRBV7-9
TGTGCCAGCAGCCACCCGAACCACAATGAGCAGTTCTTC
CASSHPNHNEQFF
>.|TRBJ2-3|few|TRBV5-4
TGTGCCAGCAGCTTGGGAGGGCAGGTAGATACGCAGTATTTT
CASSLGGQVDTQYF
>TRBD2|TRBJ2-1|.|TRBV9
TGTGCCAGCAGCGTAGACAGCGGGAGCACCAATGAGCAGTTCTTC
CASSVDSGSTNEQFF
>TRBD2|TRBJ2-7|.|TRBV29-1
TGCAGCATCAAAGTAGGTGGTAGCGGAGCGGGGGAGCAGTACTTC
CSIKVGGSGAGEQYF
>.|TRBJ1-5|many|TRBV7-9
TGTGCCAGCAGTTTCGGTGAAGGGGCCCAGCATTTT
CASSFGEGAQHF
>.|TRBJ2-7|many|TRBV7-2
TGTGCCAGCAGCTTAGCACTGACATACGAGCAGTACTTC
CASSLALTYEQYF
>TRBD2|TRBJ2-7|few|TRBV29-1
TGCAGCGTTGAAGATGGTGGGCTAGCGGGAATCTACGAGCAGTACTTC
CSVEDGGLAGIYEQYF
>.|TRBJ2-5|few|TRBV28
TGTGCCAGCAGTCCGGACGGTCTAAAGACCCAGTACTTC
CASSPDGLKTQYF
>.|TRBJ1-5|few|TRBV5-5
TGTGCCAGCAGCTTTGGAGCCAATAGCAATCAGCCCCAGCATTTT
CASSFGANSNQPQHF
>.|TRBJ1-5|few|TRBV4-1
TGCGCCAGCAGCCATGTCGGAACGGAGCCCCAGCATTTT
CASSHVGTEPQHF
>TRBD1|TRBJ2-7|.|TRBV27
TGTGCCAGCAGTTCTTTCGTTAGGGACAGAGACTACGAGCAGTACTTC
CASSSFVRDRDYEQYF
>.|TRBJ1-4|.|TRBV6-5
TGTGCCAGCAGTTACCAGGGCCCGAATGAAAAACTGTTTTTT
CASSYQGPNEKLFF